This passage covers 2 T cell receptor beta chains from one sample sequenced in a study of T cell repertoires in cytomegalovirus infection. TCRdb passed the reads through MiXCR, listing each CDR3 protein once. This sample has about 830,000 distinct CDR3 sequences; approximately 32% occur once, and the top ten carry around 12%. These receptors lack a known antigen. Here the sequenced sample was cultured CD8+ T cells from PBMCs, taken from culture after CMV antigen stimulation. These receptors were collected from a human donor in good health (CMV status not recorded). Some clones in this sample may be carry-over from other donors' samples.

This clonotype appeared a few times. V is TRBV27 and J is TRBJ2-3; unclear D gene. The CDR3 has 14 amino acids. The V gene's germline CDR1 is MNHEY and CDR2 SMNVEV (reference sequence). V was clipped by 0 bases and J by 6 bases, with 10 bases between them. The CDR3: CASSLSKATDTQYF. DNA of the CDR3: TGTGCCAGCAGTTTATCGAAAGCCACTGATACGCAGTATTTT.

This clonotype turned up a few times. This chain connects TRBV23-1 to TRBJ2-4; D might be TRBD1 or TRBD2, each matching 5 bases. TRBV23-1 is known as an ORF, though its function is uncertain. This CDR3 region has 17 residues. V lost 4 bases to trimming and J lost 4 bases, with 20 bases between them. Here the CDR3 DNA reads TGCGCCAGCAGTCCCGGTGGGGCCGAGGGATTAAAAAACATTCAGTACTTC. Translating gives CASSPGGAEGLKNIQYF.